The present T cell receptor (beta chain) was sequenced within a study of post-analysis software for immune sequencing data. This clonotype appeared a few times. Antigen unknown. Study-level findings and limits: Among 5 or 6 TRBV segments more frequent in patients than controls were TRBV5-6, TRBV5-1 and TRBV20-1.

Unique molecular identifiers tagged the TCR beta cDNA libraries. Via MiXCR, TCRdb re-called the PCR reads, giving one row per CDR3 protein. The data hold about 170,000 distinct CDR3 sequences, with 25% to 35% observed a single time. CDR1 is KGHSH and CDR2 is LQKENI in the germline V gene. The CDR3 sequence is 14 residues long. V lost 5 bases and J 1 base, leaving 9 bases between the germline ends. The V call is TRBV18, the J call TRBJ1-3, with no clear D. This TCR derives from a girl under 18 with multiple sclerosis. Source material: blood. The CDR3 sequence: CASSADPSGNTIYF. The CDR3 DNA sequence: TGTGCCAGCTCAGCAGACCCTTCTGGAAACACCATATATTTT. The complete variable domain, with remaining parts taken from reference TRBV18 and TRBJ1-3, reads NAGVMQNPRHLVRRRGQEARLRCSPMKGHSHVYWYRQLPEEGLKFMVYLQKENIIDESGMPKERFSAEFPKEGPSILRIQQVVRGDSAAYFCASSADPSGNTIYFGEGSWLTVV.